The sequence of this TCR beta chain was determined in a study of a mutant IDH1 vaccine in newly diagnosed glioma. About the study: It was radiotherapy, temozolomide, or both that patients received previously, with most receiving both. Findings and caveats of the study: Apparently, pseudoprogression bore no relation to changes among the top peripheral T cell clonotypes. A vaccine-induced immune response developed in more than 85% of the patients.

Notes on this clone: No antigen is known for it.

Time point given: week 35, safety follow-up. Vaccine doses each comprised 300 ug of mutant IDH1 20-mer peptide, with topical imiquimod. Trimming took off 2 bases at V and 4 bases at J, with 13 bases between the two ends. Per germline, CDR1 MNHEY and CDR2 SMNVEV (reference sequence). This CDR3 is 15 amino acids long. TCRdb's copy holds only in-frame clones and misses some; the assay was immunoSEQ multiplex PCR. The table records about 69,000 clones, roughly 86% of them present only once. The source was PBMCs, collected from a glioma patient whose treatment included an IDH1 peptide vaccine. The chain carries TRBV27 and TRBJ2-3; D not certain. The clonotype was recovered from a man aged 25 to 40 with glioma. CDR3 amino acids: CASSLISLAPDTQYF. The CDR3 bases are TGTGCCAGCAGTTTAATTAGTTTGGCGCCAGATACGCAGTATTTT.